This TCR beta chain emerged from a study of cytomegalovirus exposure and HLA in healthy donors. Sequenced by immunoSEQ multiplex PCR; TCRdb stores in-frame clones only, minus some. The sample lists fewer than 130,000 clones, approximately 90% seen once, with under 2% in the top ten. The germline gives CDR1 MDHEN, CDR2 SYDVKM. This CDR3 is built from 14 residues. Trimming removed 2 bases from V and 4 bases from J, with 8 bases in between. The origin of this receptor is a young woman in good health and CMV-seronegative. Sequencing input: PBMCs. The rearrangement uses TRBV28 and TRBJ2-2, with a tentative D call TRBD2 (5 bases). DNA for the CDR3: TGTGCCAGCAGTTTAGAGGGAATCACCGGGGAGCTGTTTTTT. This sequence encodes CASSLEGITGELFF. The variable domain in full, with the rest retrieved from reference TRBV28 and TRBJ2-2, is DVKVTQSSRYLVKRTGEKVFLECVQDMDHENMFWYRQDPGLGLRLIYFSYDVKMKEKGDIPEGYSVSREKKERFSLILESASTNQTSMYLCASSLEGITGELFFGEGSRLTVL.